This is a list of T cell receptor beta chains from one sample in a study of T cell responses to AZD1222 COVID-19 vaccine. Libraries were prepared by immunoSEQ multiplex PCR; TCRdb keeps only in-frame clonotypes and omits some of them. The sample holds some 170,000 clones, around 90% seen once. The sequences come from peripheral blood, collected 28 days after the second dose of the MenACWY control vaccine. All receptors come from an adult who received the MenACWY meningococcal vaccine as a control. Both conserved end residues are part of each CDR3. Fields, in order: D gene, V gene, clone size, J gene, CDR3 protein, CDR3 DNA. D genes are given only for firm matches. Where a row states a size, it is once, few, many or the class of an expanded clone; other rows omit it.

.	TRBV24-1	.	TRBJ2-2	CATTGENTGELFF	TGTGCCACCACGGGAGAGAACACCGGGGAGCTGTTTTTT
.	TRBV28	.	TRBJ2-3	CASSPGTLLGTDTQYF	TGTGCCAGCAGTCCCGGGACCCTTCTTGGGACAGATACGCAGTATTTT
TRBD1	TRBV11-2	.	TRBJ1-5	CASSRDRAQPQHF	TGTGCCAGCAGCCGGGACAGGGCTCAGCCCCAGCATTTT
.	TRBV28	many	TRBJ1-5	CASSLQGGNQPQHF	TGTGCCAGCAGTTTACAAGGTGGCAATCAGCCCCAGCATTTT
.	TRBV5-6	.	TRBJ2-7	CASSLIALGDYEQYF	TGTGCCAGCAGCTTGATAGCGCTAGGGGACTACGAGCAGTACTTC
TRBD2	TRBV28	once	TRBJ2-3	CASSVPGLAEVATDTQYF	TGTGCCAGCAGTGTCCCGGGACTAGCGGAGGTTGCCACAGATACGCAGTATTTT
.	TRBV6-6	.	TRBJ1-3	CASGAYPSGNTIYF	TGTGCCAGCGGGGCATATCCCTCTGGAAACACCATATATTTT
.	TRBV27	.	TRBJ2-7	CASSLSGRVQYF	TGTGCCAGCAGTCTCTCAGGACGGGTACAGTACTTC
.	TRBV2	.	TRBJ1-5	CASSEEGQYQPQHF	TGTGCCAGCAGTGAAGAAGGGCAGTATCAGCCCCAGCATTTT
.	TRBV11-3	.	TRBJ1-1	CASSSSWHTEAFF	TGTGCCAGCAGCAGTAGTTGGCACACTGAAGCTTTCTTT
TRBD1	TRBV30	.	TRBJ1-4	CAWREPGQVQLREKLFF	TGTGCCTGGAGGGAACCGGGACAGGTCCAACTAAGGGAAAAACTGTTTTTT
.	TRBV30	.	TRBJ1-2	CAWSVVPRGYTF	TGTGCCTGGAGTGTAGTTCCTCGGGGCTACACCTTC
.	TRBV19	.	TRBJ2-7	CASGRAGQGLYEQYF	TGTGCCAGTGGGCGGGCCGGGCAGGGCCTCTACGAGCAGTACTTC
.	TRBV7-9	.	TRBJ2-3	CASTDGRSPASTDTQYF	TGTGCCAGCACGGATGGGAGGTCCCCGGCCTCCACAGATACGCAGTATTTT
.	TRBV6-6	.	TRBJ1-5	CASSQSNQPQHF	TGTGCCAGCAGTCAAAGCAATCAGCCCCAGCATTTT
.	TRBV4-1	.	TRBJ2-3	CASSPESGAWQYF	TGCGCCAGCAGCCCCGAGTCGGGAGCCTGGCAGTATTTT
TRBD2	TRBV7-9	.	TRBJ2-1	CASSPYLAGGFVEQFF	TGTGCCAGCAGCCCTTATTTAGCGGGAGGGTTCGTTGAGCAGTTCTTC
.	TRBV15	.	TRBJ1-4	CATSRRDPNEKLFF	TGTGCCACCAGCAGGCGGGACCCTAATGAAAAACTGTTTTTT
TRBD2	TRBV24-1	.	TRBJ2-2	CATSSGRWPGELFF	TGTGCCACCAGTAGCGGGAGGTGGCCCGGGGAGCTGTTTTTT
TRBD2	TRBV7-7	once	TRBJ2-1	CASSLGTSVNNEQFF	TGTGCCAGCAGCTTAGGGACTAGCGTAAACAATGAGCAGTTCTTC
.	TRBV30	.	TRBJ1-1	CAWSFMNTEAFF	TGTGCCTGGTCATTTATGAACACTGAAGCTTTCTTT
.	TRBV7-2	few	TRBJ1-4	CASSPLGGVANEKLFF	TGTGCCAGCAGCCCCCTAGGCGGGGTGGCTAATGAAAAACTGTTTTTT
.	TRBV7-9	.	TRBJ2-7	CASSLARRAGSYEQYF	TGTGCCAGCAGCTTAGCCCGAAGGGCAGGGAGCTACGAGCAGTACTTC
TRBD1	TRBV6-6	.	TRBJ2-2	CASRPQGRELFF	TGTGCCAGCAGACCACAGGGGAGGGAGCTGTTTTTT
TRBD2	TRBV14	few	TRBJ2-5	CASSQYLGGRAGETQYF	TGTGCCAGCAGCCAATATCTTGGCGGGAGGGCCGGAGAGACCCAGTACTTC
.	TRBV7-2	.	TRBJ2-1	CASSLMTANNEQFF	TGTGCCAGCAGCTTAATGACAGCCAACAATGAGCAGTTCTTC
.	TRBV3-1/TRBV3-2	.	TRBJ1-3	CASSQDLGPGNTIYF	TGTGCCAGCAGCCAAGATTTGGGGCCTGGAAACACCATATATTTT
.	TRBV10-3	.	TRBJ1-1	CAIRGQENTEAFF	TGTGCCATCAGGGGGCAGGAGAACACTGAAGCTTTCTTT
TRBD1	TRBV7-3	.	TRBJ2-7	CASSENQGARYEQYF	TGTGCCAGCAGCGAGAACCAGGGGGCTAGGTACGAGCAGTACTTC
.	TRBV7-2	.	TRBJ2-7	CASSSTRWALKSSYEQYF	TGTGCCAGCAGCTCAACCAGGTGGGCCCTCAAGAGTTCCTACGAGCAGTACTTC
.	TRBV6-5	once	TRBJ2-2	CASSTGDKPTGELFF	TGTGCCAGCAGTACTGGGGACAAGCCCACCGGGGAGCTGTTTTTT
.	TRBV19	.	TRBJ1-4	CASSRGATNEKLFF	TGTGCCAGTAGTCGCGGGGCAACTAATGAAAAACTGTTTTTT
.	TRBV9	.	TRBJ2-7	CASSPQFGEQYF	TGTGCCAGCAGCCCCCAGTTCGGCGAGCAGTACTTC
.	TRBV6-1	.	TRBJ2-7	CASSEAVVSYEQYF	TGTGCCAGCAGTGAAGCGGTAGTCTCCTACGAGCAGTACTTC
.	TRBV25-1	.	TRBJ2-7	CASGPGGLSYEQYF	TGTGCCAGCGGCCCCGGGGGCCTTTCCTACGAGCAGTACTTC
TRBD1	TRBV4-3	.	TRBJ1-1	CASNGQGGTEAFF	TGCGCCAGCAATGGGCAGGGGGGCACTGAAGCTTTCTTT
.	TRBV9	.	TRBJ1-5	CASSPDSGNQPQHF	TGTGCCAGCAGTCCTGACAGCGGCAACCAGCCCCAGCATTTT
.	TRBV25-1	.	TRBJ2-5	CASSLEETQYF	TGTGCCAGCAGCCTGGAAGAGACCCAGTACTTC
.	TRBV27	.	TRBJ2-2	CASRGQGDAGELFF	TGTGCCAGCAGGGGGCAGGGAGACGCCGGGGAGCTGTTTTTT
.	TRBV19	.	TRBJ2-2	CASSTPGVRTGELFF	TGTGCCAGTAGTACACCAGGGGTTCGCACCGGGGAGCTGTTTTTT
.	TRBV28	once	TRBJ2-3	CASSSWDKRGDTQYF	TGTGCCAGCAGTTCATGGGACAAGAGGGGAGATACGCAGTATTTT
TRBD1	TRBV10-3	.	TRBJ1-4	CAISIGQGRNEKLFF	TGTGCCATCAGCATAGGACAGGGTCGTAATGAAAAACTGTTTTTT
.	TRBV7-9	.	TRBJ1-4	CASSLAGGEEKLFF	TGTGCCAGCAGCTTAGCCGGGGGAGAGGAAAAACTGTTTTTT
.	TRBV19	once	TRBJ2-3	CASSTLWDTQYF	TGTGCCAGTAGTACCTTGTGGGATACGCAGTATTTT
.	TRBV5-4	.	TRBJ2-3	CASSLSRPGTDTQYF	TGTGCCAGCAGCTTGAGTAGACCAGGCACAGATACGCAGTATTTT
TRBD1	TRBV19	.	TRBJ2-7	CATQQGFYEQYF	TGTGCCACCCAACAGGGGTTCTACGAGCAGTACTTC
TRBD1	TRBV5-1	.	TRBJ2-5	CASHAAQGSQETQYF	TGCGCCAGTCACGCTGCACAGGGGTCCCAAGAGACCCAGTACTTC
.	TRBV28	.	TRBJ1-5	CASWHSNQPQHF	TGTGCCAGCTGGCATAGCAATCAGCCCCAGCATTTT
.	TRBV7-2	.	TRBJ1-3	CASSSRWEGPVLF	TGTGCCAGCAGCTCCCGATGGGAGGGCCCCGTTCTGTTT
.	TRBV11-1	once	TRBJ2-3	CASSFPDNTDTQYF	TGTGCCAGCAGCTTCCCCGACAACACAGATACGCAGTATTTT
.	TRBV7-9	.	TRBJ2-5	CASSSGPSLQETQYF	TGTGCCAGCAGCTCCGGGCCCTCATTACAAGAGACCCAGTACTTC
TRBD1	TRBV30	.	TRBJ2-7	CAWSPGTGWYEQYF	TGTGCCTGGAGTCCCGGGACAGGGTGGTACGAGCAGTACTTC
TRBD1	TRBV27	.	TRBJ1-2	CASSGTGQGALGYTF	TGTGCCAGCTCTGGGACAGGACAGGGGGCGCTTGGCTACACCTTC
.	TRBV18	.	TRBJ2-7	CASSPSEGGEQYF	TGTGCCAGCTCACCTTCGGAAGGGGGCGAGCAGTACTTC
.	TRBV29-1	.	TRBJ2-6	CSVEDWGRAHSGANVLTF	TGCAGCGTTGAAGATTGGGGCAGAGCCCACTCTGGGGCCAACGTCCTGACTTTC
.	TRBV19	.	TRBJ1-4	CASSTLHPGSNEKLFF	TGTGCCAGTAGTACACTTCATCCAGGATCTAATGAAAAACTGTTTTTT
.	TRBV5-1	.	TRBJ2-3	CASSLLGRGYSDTQYF	TGCGCCAGCAGCTTACTAGGTCGGGGCTACTCGGATACGCAGTATTTT
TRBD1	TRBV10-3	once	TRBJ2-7	CAISEAGQGADEQYF	TGTGCCATCAGTGAGGCAGGACAGGGGGCCGACGAGCAGTACTTC
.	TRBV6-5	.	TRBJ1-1	CASRPRVNTEAFF	TGTGCCAGCAGGCCCAGGGTGAACACTGAAGCTTTCTTT
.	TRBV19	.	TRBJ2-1	CASSMGGRDEFF	TGTGCCAGTAGTATGGGGGGCAGGGATGAGTTCTTC